These T cell receptor beta chains were read from a single sample in a study of T cell repertoires in cytomegalovirus infection. Antigens for these TCRs are unknown. One entry per CDR3 protein, called by TCRdb with MiXCR from the reads. This sample has approximately 770,000 distinct CDR3 sequences, with under 35% found just once. The starting material was cultured CD8+ T cells from PBMCs, obtained from culture after CMV antigen stimulation. Receptor source: a human donor in good health (CMV status not recorded). Some clones in this sample may be carry-over from other donors' samples. CDR3s include the opening cysteine and the closing phenylalanine or tryptophan. D genes are given only for firm matches.

CDR3: CASSSRDDLPQETQYF; J: TRBJ2-5; V: TRBV12-3/TRBV12-4; D: .; length: 16
CDR3: CASSLRATGVNYGYTF; J: TRBJ1-2; V: TRBV7-6; D: TRBD1; length: 16
CDR3: CASSLGPLATNTGELFF; J: TRBJ2-2; V: TRBV27; D: .; length: 17
CDR3: CASSSHRLTGLNTEAFF; J: TRBJ1-1; V: TRBV11-2; D: TRBD1; length: 17
CDR3: CTSSPGQGMEPQHF; J: TRBJ1-5; V: TRBV4-3; D: TRBD1; length: 14
CDR3: CASSLVGAGGRANNEQFF; J: TRBJ2-1; V: TRBV11-2; D: TRBD2; length: 18
CDR3: CASSLRGTVVIYGYTF; J: TRBJ1-2; V: TRBV28; D: .; length: 16
CDR3: CSARDAGTGELDTQYF; J: TRBJ2-3; V: TRBV20-1; D: TRBD1; length: 16
CDR3: CASSLGVGQPQHF; J: TRBJ1-5; V: TRBV7-2; D: .; length: 13
CDR3: CANEGRSGAEAFF; J: TRBJ1-1; V: TRBV6-1; D: .; length: 13
CDR3: CASSIPGGETEAFF; J: TRBJ1-1; V: TRBV19; D: TRBD1; length: 14
CDR3: CSARVPPVSYNSPLHF; J: TRBJ1-6; V: TRBV20-1; D: .; length: 16
CDR3: CATSRDRNTRTDTQYF; J: TRBJ2-3; V: TRBV15; D: .; length: 16
CDR3: CASTPGLEAFF; J: TRBJ1-1; V: TRBV12-3/TRBV12-4; D: .; length: 11
CDR3: CSVEARDGYTF; J: TRBJ1-2; V: TRBV29-1; D: .; length: 11
CDR3: CASSYSMGSTNTGELFF; J: TRBJ2-2; V: TRBV6-5; D: .; length: 17
CDR3: CASSLRLPNRDTEAFF; J: TRBJ1-1; V: TRBV11-2; D: .; length: 16
CDR3: CASSLDSPGDSGNTIYF; J: TRBJ1-3; V: TRBV27; D: .; length: 17
CDR3: CASSLQDPGSNQPQHF; J: TRBJ1-5; V: TRBV4-3; D: .; length: 16
CDR3: CASSYSGTSGGPSTDTQYF; J: TRBJ2-3; V: TRBV6-5; D: TRBD2; length: 19
CDR3: CATSGGTNTGELFF; J: TRBJ2-2; V: TRBV7-6; D: TRBD2; length: 14
CDR3: CASSLVVSDSTDTQYF; J: TRBJ2-3; V: TRBV7-6; D: .; length: 16
CDR3: CASSLTLTGEVNEQFF; J: TRBJ2-1; V: TRBV28; D: .; length: 16
CDR3: CASSQDPRGGYEQFF; J: TRBJ2-1; V: TRBV4-3; D: .; length: 15
CDR3: CASSPGTGPSNYGYTF; J: TRBJ1-2; V: TRBV5-6; D: TRBD1; length: 16